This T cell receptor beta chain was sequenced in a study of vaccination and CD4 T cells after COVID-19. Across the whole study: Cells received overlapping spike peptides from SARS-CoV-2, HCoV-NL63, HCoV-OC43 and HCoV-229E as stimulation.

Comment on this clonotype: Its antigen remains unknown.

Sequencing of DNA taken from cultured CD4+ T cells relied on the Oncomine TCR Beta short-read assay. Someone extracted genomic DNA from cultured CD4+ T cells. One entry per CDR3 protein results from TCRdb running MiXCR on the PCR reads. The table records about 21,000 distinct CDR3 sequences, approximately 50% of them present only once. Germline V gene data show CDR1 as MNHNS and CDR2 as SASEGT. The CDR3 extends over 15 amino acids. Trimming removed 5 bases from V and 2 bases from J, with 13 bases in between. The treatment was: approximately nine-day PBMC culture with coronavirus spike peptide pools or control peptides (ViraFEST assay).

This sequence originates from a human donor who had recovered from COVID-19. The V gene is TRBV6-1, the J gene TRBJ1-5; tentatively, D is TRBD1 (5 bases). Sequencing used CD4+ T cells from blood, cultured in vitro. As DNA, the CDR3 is TGTGCCAGCAGTAGGGACGGAGGGGGCAATCAGCCCCAGCATTTT. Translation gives CASSRDGGGNQPQHF.